The rows below give T cell receptor beta chains drawn from one sample of a study of identical twins. TCRdb re-called the 5' RACE reads with MiXCR, one entry per CDR3 protein. This sample carries about 570,000 distinct CDR3 sequences, around a tenth of them seen once, and the ten largest clones take approximately 3%. This same sample was also taken into another study, of yellow fever vaccine responses in identical twins.

The source material was PBMCs. Receptors originate from a woman under 30 in good health. Each CDR3 is given with its conserved first and last residue. Each record gives: clone size, J gene, V gene, D gene, CDR3 DNA, CDR3 protein. D genes are given only for firm matches. Size values are once, few and many counts, or a class for expanded clones, and some rows have none.

>few|TRBJ1-1|TRBV11-2|TRBD1
TGTGCCAGCAGAATGACAGGGGCGGACACTGAAGCTTTCTTT
CASRMTGADTEAFF
>many|TRBJ2-1|TRBV20-1|TRBD2
TGCAGTGCTAGAAGGCTAGCGGGGCCTTACAATGAGCAGTTCTTC
CSARRLAGPYNEQFF
>-|TRBJ2-7|TRBV9|TRBD2
TGTGCCAGCAGCGAGACTAGCGATGGCTACGAGCAGTACTTC
CASSETSDGYEQYF
>-|TRBJ2-7|TRBV3-1|TRBD2
TGTGCCAGCAGCCAAGAGGGGACTAGCGGGAACTACGAGCAGTACTTC
CASSQEGTSGNYEQYF
>-|TRBJ2-1|TRBV20-1|-
TGCAGTGCTAGAGATCGGGGGCCGGGAAATGAGCAGTTCTTC
CSARDRGPGNEQFF
>few|TRBJ1-5|TRBV12-3/TRBV12-4|-
TGTGCCAGCAGCTCAAAGCCGGGCCAACTTTATAGCAATCAGCCCCAGCATTTT
CASSSKPGQLYSNQPQHF
>many|TRBJ2-3|TRBV12-3/TRBV12-4|-
TGTGCCAGCAGCCGGGACCCGCGCACAGATACGCAGTATTTT
CASSRDPRTDTQYF
>-|TRBJ1-2|TRBV27|-
TGTGCCAGCAGTTTATTTGGTACCTACTACACCTTC
CASSLFGTYYTF
>-|TRBJ2-1|TRBV5-1|-
TGCGCCAGCAGCTTCGGCTACCCTAAGGTCTACAATGAGCAGTTCTTC
CASSFGYPKVYNEQFF
>-|TRBJ2-2|TRBV24-1|-
TGTGCCACCAGTGATGTCCGGGAGCTGTTTTTT
CATSDVRELFF
>many|TRBJ2-2|TRBV2|TRBD2
TGTGCCAGCAGTCTAAGCGGGGGGAACGGGGAGCTGTTTTTT
CASSLSGGNGELFF
>-|TRBJ2-1|TRBV7-2|-
TGTGCCAGCACCTTAACTTCCGGGTTGGGACTCATTTATGAGCAGTTCTTC
CASTLTSGLGLIYEQFF
>many|TRBJ2-5|TRBV5-1|-
TGCGCCAGCAGCTTGAGACTAGGGGGATCGGAGACCCAGTACTTC
CASSLRLGGSETQYF
>few|TRBJ2-7|TRBV5-1|TRBD1
TGCGCCAGCAGCCCTGAGACAGGGGTCTACGAGCAGTACTTC
CASSPETGVYEQYF
>-|TRBJ2-1|TRBV7-9|-
TGCGGCCAAGTAGGGTCTGAGCAGTTCTTC
CGQVGSEQFF
>many|TRBJ2-7|TRBV4-3|TRBD2
TGCGCCAGCAGCCAGACCGACGTTGGTAGCGGGAGCCCCTACGAGCAGTACTTC
CASSQTDVGSGSPYEQYF
>many|TRBJ2-4|TRBV15|-
TGTGCCACCAGCAGAGGGAGGGCGGACTCAAACATTCAGTACTTC
CATSRGRADSNIQYF
>many|TRBJ1-2|TRBV7-2|-
TGTGCCAGCAGCTTAAGTGGGGGCGCTCCTAACTATGGCTACACCTTC
CASSLSGGAPNYGYTF
>-|TRBJ2-3|TRBV7-2|-
TGTGCCAGCAGCCCCCAGGTGGGGGGTACGCAGTATTTT
CASSPQVGGTQYF
>few|TRBJ2-2|TRBV4-3|TRBD2
TGCGCCAGCAGCCAAGGACTAGCGAGTCTCACCGGGGAGCTGTTTTTT
CASSQGLASLTGELFF
>-|TRBJ1-1|TRBV6-5|-
TGTGCCAGCAGTTACTCCCAAGGATCCCACACTGAAGCTTTCTTT
CASSYSQGSHTEAFF
>few|TRBJ2-1|TRBV3-1|TRBD2
TGTGCCAGCAGCCCCCAATCCCTAGCGGGGGTTTACAATGAGCAGTTCTTC
CASSPQSLAGVYNEQFF
>few|TRBJ2-2|TRBV11-2|TRBD1
TGTGCCAGCAGCACAGACAGGGTTAAGGCTTGGAACACCGGGGAGCTGTTTTTT
CASSTDRVKAWNTGELFF
>few|TRBJ2-5|TRBV11-2|-
TGTGCCAGCAGCTCCCGGTCGGGGGTCCAAGAGACCCAGTACTTC
CASSSRSGVQETQYF
>few|TRBJ2-1|TRBV4-2|TRBD1
TGTGCCAGCAGCCACCCGGACAGGGTCAATGAGCAGTTCTTC
CASSHPDRVNEQFF
>many|TRBJ2-1|TRBV5-1|TRBD2
TGCGCCAGCAGCTTGGGAGTGCGGGGGGGAGTCAATGAGCAGTTCTTC
CASSLGVRGGVNEQFF
>few|TRBJ2-5|TRBV11-2|TRBD2
TGTGCCAGCAGCTTATTAGGGCCGGGACTAGCGGCCTACTCACAAGAGACCCAGTACTTC
CASSLLGPGLAAYSQETQYF
>many|TRBJ2-1|TRBV29-1|-
TGCAGCGAATCTGGACTAGGGGGTGAGCAGTTCTTC
CSESGLGGEQFF